Listed below are T cell receptor beta chains from one sample, sequenced in a study of blood T cell repertoires in COVID-19. Profiling relied on immunoSEQ multiplex PCR, and the TCRdb table lists in-frame clones only, not all of them. Of more than 95,000 clones listed, over 75% are singletons. The sequenced material came from peripheral blood. The receptor set was obtained from a man at least 80 years old with active or convalescent COVID-19. CDR3s include the opening cysteine and the closing phenylalanine or tryptophan. The D gene is left open where the match is weak. Clone sizes are given selectively: once, few, many, or a class where the clone is expanded.

TRBJ2-7 - TRBV7-2 14 - CASSKQGQGYEQYF TGTGCCAGCAGCAAACAGGGCCAGGGGTACGAGCAGTACTTC
TRBJ2-3 - TRBV7-2 15 - CASTSGELTTDTQYF TGTGCCAGCACCTCCGGGGAGTTGACGACAGATACGCAGTATTTT
TRBJ2-1 TRBD2 TRBV11-3 14 - CASSLAGSVNEQFF TGTGCCAGCAGCCTAGCGGGATCGGTCAATGAGCAGTTCTTC
TRBJ2-7 TRBD1 TRBV28 14 few CASSGTGTFLGQYF TGTGCCAGCAGTGGGACAGGAACATTTTTAGGGCAGTACTTC
TRBJ2-2 - TRBV18 16 - CASSPSVRGNTGELFF TGTGCCAGCTCACCATCCGTACGCGGTAACACCGGGGAGCTGTTTTTT
TRBJ1-4 - TRBV7-8 16 - CASSRGQITTNEKLFF TGTGCCAGCAGCCGCGGACAGATCACAACTAATGAAAAACTGTTTTTT
TRBJ2-6 TRBD1 TRBV19 19 - CASSTVPGQGASGANVLTF TGTGCCAGTAGCACCGTACCGGGACAGGGGGCATCCGGGGCCAACGTCCTGACTTTC
TRBJ1-2 TRBD1 TRBV27 12 once CASRYSGGSVTF TGTGCCAGCAGGTACTCAGGGGGCTCGGTCACCTTC
TRBJ1-2 TRBD1 TRBV29-1 12 - CSVGQGAVGYTF TGCAGCGTTGGGCAGGGGGCTGTTGGCTACACCTTC
TRBJ2-1 - TRBV10-3 13 - CAINGGGGNEQFF TGTGCCATCAATGGGGGAGGCGGCAATGAGCAGTTCTTC
TRBJ1-5 - TRBV3-1/TRBV3-2 13 - CASSQDQYQPQHF TGTGCCAGCAGCCAAGATCAGTATCAGCCCCAGCATTTT
TRBJ2-1 - TRBV7-9 16 - CASSGSSEGGLNEQFF TGTGCCAGCAGCGGCTCTTCCGAGGGGGGGCTAAATGAGCAGTTCTTC
TRBJ2-7 - TRBV7-8 15 - CASSLDGASSYEQYF TGTGCCAGCAGCTTAGATGGGGCTAGCTCCTACGAGCAGTACTTC
TRBJ1-3 - TRBV11-1 14 - CASSPTGQVGTIYF TGTGCCAGCAGCCCCACGGGACAAGTCGGCACCATATATTTT